This T cell receptor (beta chain) came from a study of cytomegalovirus exposure and HLA in healthy donors. This PCR relied on a set of 60 Vbeta primers and 13 Jbeta primers. Only in-frame clones appear in the TCRdb table, and some are missing; sequencing was by immunoSEQ multiplex PCR. The sample lists about 140,000 clones, around 75% occurring once. Remarks on this clone: No antigen is known for it.

Findings and limits, study-wide: Later analysis showed most CMV-associated TCR beta chains appearing HLA-restricted.

V shed 5 bases and J shed 2 bases, with 15 bases lying between them. Germline CDR1 MNHEY, CDR2 SVGAGI. The CDR3 consists of 15 residues. This rearrangement joins TRBV6-5 to TRBJ1-2, with a tentative D call TRBD1 (6 bases). The clonotype comes from a man in his forties in good health and CMV-seronegative. The sequenced sample was PBMCs. CDR3 nucleotides: TGTGCCAGCAGTGTGCAGGGGTCGGAAAACTATGGCTACACCTTC. Protein: CASSVQGSENYGYTF.